Included here is one TCR beta chain sequence, with context. Trimming removed 4 bases from V and 7 bases from J, with 14 bases in between. Per the germline V gene, CDR1 is SNHLY and CDR2 is FYNNEI. This CDR3 contains 14 residues. The sample comes from a study of blood T cell repertoires in COVID-19. Per the original methods: Amplification of reference gene primers provided the estimated nucleated cell counts. The method was immunoSEQ multiplex PCR; TCRdb's version includes in-frame clones alone and lacks a portion of them. From that table come the V and J calls and clone size; the DNA was used to work out D and trimming. Counted here are about 430,000 clones, approximately 90% occurring once; the ten biggest clones make up less than 1.5%.

Sequenced sample: PBMCs or T cells enriched from blood (not recorded which). The receptor was derived from a young woman who had been exposed to COVID-19. The chain links TRBV2 to TRBJ2-4, with D hard to call. This CDR3 reads CASSAGVAANIQYF. The CDR3 DNA follows: TGTGCCAGCAGTGCTGGAGTTGCGGCCAACATTCAGTACTTC.